The 24 T cell receptor beta chains in this list originate from one sample, sequenced in a study of CD8+CD57+ T cells in acquired aplastic anemia. Genomic DNA provided the template from which TCR beta VDJ and CDR3 profiles were obtained. MiXCR, run by TCRdb on the reads, gives a single entry per CDR3 protein. The data show 200,000 to 250,000 distinct CDR3 sequences, 61% seen once. The sequenced sample was sorted CD4+, CD8+, or CD8+CD57+ T cells (not recorded which) from PBMCs. The receptors shown here come from a human donor in good health.

This clonotype occurred once. The chain employs TRBV7-7 and TRBJ2-1; D is ambiguous. CDR1 SSHAT and CDR2 FNYEAQ come from the germline V gene (reference sequence). The CDR3 length is 11 residues. The CDR3 region has the DNA TGTGCTATCTGGTGGGGCAATGAGCAGTTCTTC. Amino acid sequence: CAIWWGNEQFF.

This chain connects TRBV7-9 to TRBJ1-1, with D hard to call. This CDR3 spans 14 amino acids. V was clipped by 5 bases and J by 0 bases, with 10 bases between them. Germline loops: CDR1 SEHNR, CDR2 FQNEAQ (reference sequence). CDR3 DNA sequence: TGTGCCAGCAGCGTGACGGGCATGAACACTGAAGCTTTCTTT. Its protein is CASSVTGMNTEAFF.

The gene calls are TRBV20-1 and TRBJ2-7, with 7 bases lining up with TRBD1. The germline V gene has CDR1 DFQATT and CDR2 SNEGSKA (reference sequence). The CDR3 consists of 12 residues. Unmatched junction bases numbered 4, after V lost 3 bases and J lost 5 bases. The CDR3 here is CSARTGLDEQYF. CDR3 coding DNA: TGCAGTGCTAGGACAGGGCTGGACGAGCAGTACTTC.

The chain couples TRBV5-1 to TRBJ2-1; 11 nucleotides align to TRBD2. Germline V CDR1 and CDR2: SGHRS, YFSETQ. The CDR3 has 16 residues. The J segment lost 8 bases and the V segment lost 2 bases, leaving 9 bases of the junction unmatched. This CDR3 is CASSFRTSGWADEQFF. The CDR3 DNA reads TGCGCCAGCAGCTTTCGGACTAGCGGGTGGGCGGATGAGCAGTTCTTC.

Worth noting for this clonotype: This sequence may be a read error, since a much larger clone differs from it by one base. This sequence joins TRBV25-1 and TRBJ2-1; unclear D gene. The CDR3 is 13 amino acids. Trimming took off 5 bases at V and 10 bases at J, with 15 bases between the two ends. Germline V gene lookup returns CDR1 MGHDK and CDR2 SYGVNS. The DNA for the CDR3 is TGTGCCAGCAGTTTTGGTAGGGCCTACGAGCAGTTCTTC. Its protein product is CASSFGRAYEQFF.

The gene calls are TRBV19 and TRBJ1-3; tentative D call: TRBD1 (6 bases). This CDR3 has 15 amino acids. Germline V gives CDR1 LNHDA, CDR2 SQIVND (reference sequence). The V gene lost 5 bases and the J gene lost 0 bases, with 11 bases spanning the gap. CDR3 bases: TGTGCCAGTAGTGTTCAACAGGGCTCTGGAAACACCATATATTTT. Its protein product is CASSVQQGSGNTIYF. Full variable domain (remainder filled in from reference TRBV19 and TRBJ1-3): DGGITQSPKYLFRKEGQNVTLSCEQNLNHDAMYWYRQDPGQGLRLIYYSQIVNDFQKGDIAEGYSVSREKKESFPLTVTSAQKNPTAFYLCASSVQQGSGNTIYFGEGSWLTVV.

V gene TRBV7-3 combines with J gene TRBJ2-3; D is possibly TRBD2 (7 bases). Germline assignment: CDR1 SGHTA and CDR2 FQGTGA. Trimming stripped 2 bases from V and 5 bases from J, with 17 bases between. The CDR3 extends over 16 amino acids. Here the CDR3 DNA reads TGTGCCAGCAGCTTACCGGGGGGCCGGATGGGAGATACGCAGTATTTT. Protein product: CASSLPGGRMGDTQYF.

The chain employs TRBV19 and TRBJ2-6; 12 bases are a match to TRBD1. The CDR3 sequence is 16 residues long. Germline trimming cut 9 bases from V and 4 bases from J; bases unmatched to any gene: 7. Germline values: CDR1 LNHDA, CDR2 SQIVND (reference sequence). The CDR3 reads CASSSGQGAGANVLTF. The CDR3 DNA is TGTGCCAGCAGCTCGGGACAGGGGGCAGGGGCCAACGTCCTGACTTTC.

This clonotype occurred many times. The chain uses TRBV6-1 and TRBJ1-1; 7 nucleotides agree with TRBD1. Trimming cost V 7 bases and J 2 bases; bases outside gene matches: 22. Germline values: CDR1 MNHNS, CDR2 SASEGT. The CDR3 runs to 19 residues. Here the CDR3 DNA reads TGTGCCAGCACTTTCGACATCCGACAGGGCAAACCTGCTAACACTGAAGCTTTCTTT. As protein: CASTFDIRQGKPANTEAFF.

This clonotype was seen only once. The chain couples TRBV5-1 to TRBJ1-2; D unclear. V lost 2 bases and J lost 6, with 8 bases in between. The CDR3 runs 12 residues. Germline V gene data show CDR1 as SGHRS and CDR2 as YFSETQ. The CDR3 protein is CASSFEGDGYTF. CDR3 in DNA: TGCGCCAGCAGCTTTGAGGGAGATGGCTACACCTTC.

The chain carries TRBV10-2 and TRBJ1-5; D not certain. The germline CDR1 and CDR2 sequences are WSHSY and SAAADI. Trimming stripped 7 bases from V and 6 bases from J, with 25 bases between. The CDR3 spans 17 residues. CDR3: CASMEPSFDTLRQPQHF. CDR3 in DNA: TGCGCCAGCATGGAGCCTTCCTTCGACACGCTCCGTCAGCCCCAGCATTTT.

The chain links TRBV5-6 to TRBJ2-1; the match to TRBD1 covers 7 bases. Trimming took 5 bases from V and 15 from J; bases not matched to a gene: 8. Per germline, CDR1 SGHDT and CDR2 YYEEEE. The CDR3 has 11 residues. DNA for the CDR3: TGTGCCAGCAGACAGCCGGGACAGACGTTCTTC. Encoded protein: CASRQPGQTFF.

DNA for the CDR3: TGTGCCAGCAGACTCAGGGAATCAGGGCCCCAGCATTTT. Encoded protein: CASRLRESGPQHF. V gene TRBV12-5 combines with J gene TRBJ1-5; a possible D gene is TRBD1 (5 bases). From germline, CDR1 is LGHNT and CDR2 FRNRAP. The CDR3 is 13 residues long. Full variable domain (missing parts from reference TRBV12-5 and TRBJ1-5): DARVTQTPRHKVTEMGQEVTMRCQPILGHNTVFWYRQTMMQGLELLAYFRNRAPLDDSGMPKDRFSAEMPDATLATLKIQPSEPRDSAVYFCASRLRESGPQHFGDGTRLSIL.

This clonotype was seen ten or more times. The V and J genes are TRBV10-3 and TRBJ2-5; a weak D match, TRBD2 (6 bases). The V gene's germline CDR1 is ENHRY and CDR2 SYGVKD. Trimming took 6 bases from V and 1 from J, leaving 9 bases between them. This CDR3 has 13 amino acids. CDR3 coding DNA: TGTGCCATCAGGGAGGGAACCCAAGAGACCCAGTACTTC. It yields the protein CAIREGTQETQYF.

This clonotype was found a few times. V usage is TRBV7-3 and J usage is TRBJ2-1; D possibly corresponds to TRBD1 (6 bases). V was cut by 3 bases and J by 4 bases, with 13 bases left in between. CDR3 length: 15 amino acids. Germline lookup yields CDR1 SGHTA and CDR2 FQGTGA. In DNA form, the CDR3 reads TGTGCCAGCAGCTTCGGCCAGGGGATGTACAATGAGCAGTTCTTC. Its protein product is CASSFGQGMYNEQFF.

The chain couples TRBV20-1 to TRBJ1-5; 7 positions match TRBD1. Germline CDR1 reads DFQATT; CDR2 reads SNEGSKA (reference sequence). The CDR3 is 13 amino acids. Losses at the gene ends were 6 bases for V and 6 bases for J; bases not matched to a gene: 8. DNA of the CDR3: TGCAGTGCACGGGACAGCGGACCTCAGCCCCAGCATTTT. It codes for CSARDSGPQPQHF.

V gene TRBV25-1 combines with J gene TRBJ2-3; D is undetermined. This CDR3 is 15 amino acids long. Trimming took 4 bases from V and 1 from J, leaving 12 bases between them. CDR1 and CDR2 (germline): MGHDK, SYGVNS. In nucleotides, the CDR3 is TGTGCCAGCAGTGGATCCAGGCTTCGCACAGATACGCAGTATTTT. Residues: CASSGSRLRTDTQYF.

CDR3 in DNA: TGTGCCAGCAGTGAAGGCGGACAGGGATGGCAGCCCCAGCATTTT. Protein product: CASSEGGQGWQPQHF. This sequence joins TRBV2 and TRBJ1-5; 8 bases fit TRBD1. Germline-derived CDR1 and CDR2 are SNHLY and FYNNEI. This CDR3 contains 15 residues. Trimming at V came to 1 base and at J to 7 bases, leaving 6 bases not matched to a gene.

The rearrangement links TRBV7-2 to TRBJ2-7, with TRBD2 identical over 9 bases. This CDR3 has 14 residues. From germline, CDR1 is SGHTA and CDR2 FQGNSA. After removal of 3 bases from V and 3 bases from J, the junction contained 3 bases not matched to a gene. The CDR3 coding sequence is TGTGCCAGCAGCTTGACTAGCGGTGTCTACGAGCAGTACTTC. This translates into CASSLTSGVYEQYF. The full variable domain, its missing parts supplied by reference TRBV7-2 and TRBJ2-7, is GAGVSQSPSNKVTEKGKDVELRCDPISGHTALYWYRQSLGQGLEFLIYFQGNSAPDKSGLPSDRFSAERTGGSVSTLTIQRTQQEDSAVYLCASSLTSGVYEQYFGPGTRLTVT.

The V gene is TRBV19, the J gene TRBJ1-3; D remains unclear. The V and J ends lost 5 bases and 4 bases respectively, with 9 bases between them. The CDR3 spans 13 residues. Germline assignment: CDR1 LNHDA and CDR2 SQIVND (reference sequence). CDR3 coding DNA: TGTGCCAGTAGTGTCAGTGACGGAAACACCATATATTTT. This gives the protein CASSVSDGNTIYF.

The chain employs TRBV7-8 and TRBJ2-6; D call uncertain. Germline loops: CDR1 SGHVS, CDR2 FQNEAQ. The CDR3 has 18 residues. V gave up 5 bases and J gave up 0 bases, with 17 bases separating them. The CDR3, as DNA: TGTGCCAGCAGCCAACTCATAGCTGACCACTCTGGGGCCAACGTCCTGACTTTC. This gives the protein CASSQLIADHSGANVLTF.

Worth noting for this clonotype: A read error may be the cause here, since a much bigger clone is one base away. The chain uses TRBV6-4 and TRBJ2-7, with D possibly matching TRBD2 (6 bases). CDR1 and CDR2 (germline): MRHNA, SNTAGT. The CDR3 loop spans 18 amino acids. The V and J ends lost 0 bases and 0 bases respectively, with 18 bases between them. CDR3 amino acids: CASSDSCSRGTSSYEQYF. In DNA form, the CDR3 reads TGTGCCAGCAGTGACTCGTGTTCGCGGGGAACGAGCTCCTACGAGCAGTACTTC.

This clonotype was picked up many times. The V call is TRBV7-3, the J call TRBJ2-2; D is uncertain. Trimming cost V 5 bases and J 4 bases, with 8 bases left between them. The germline gives CDR1 SGHTA, CDR2 FQGTGA. This CDR3 has 13 amino acids. The CDR3: CASSKPGTGELFF. The CDR3 DNA reads as TGTGCCAGCAGCAAACCTGGCACCGGGGAGCTGTTTTTT. Combining the CDR3 with reference TRBV7-3 and TRBJ2-2 gives the whole variable domain GAGVSQTPSNKVTEKGKYVELRCDPISGHTALYWYRQSLGQGPEFLIYFQGTGAADDSGLPNDRFFAVRPEGSVSTLKIQRTERGDSAVYLCASSKPGTGELFFGEGSRLTVL.

This clonotype has only a few counts. The V gene is TRBV7-3, the J gene TRBJ1-3; 9 bases map to TRBD1. Germline V gene sequence: CDR1 SGHTA, CDR2 FQGTGA. The V gene end was trimmed by 8 bases and the J gene end by 3 bases; junction bases not matched to a gene: 5. This CDR3 spans 14 amino acids. The CDR3: CASSQGAHGNTIYF. As DNA, the CDR3 is TGTGCCAGCTCACAGGGGGCCCATGGAAACACCATATATTTT.